This T cell receptor (beta chain) comes out of a study of T cell responses to AZD1222 COVID-19 vaccine. Points from the study as a whole: Of the AZD1222 recipients, only 5 to 7 were seropositive at baseline. Vaccination with two AZD1222 doses was followed by a rise in Spike-specific TCR breadth and depth.

The protocol was immunoSEQ multiplex PCR, while the TCRdb copy is restricted to in-frame clones and leaves out a portion. The data show some 150,000 clones, about nine tenths seen once. Comment on this clone: Its target is unknown.

The CDR3 consists of 14 residues. Germline CDR1 is GTSNPN and CDR2 is SVGIG (reference sequence). The V gene lost 0 bases and the J gene lost 4 bases, with 12 bases spanning the gap. This clonotype originated in an adult in good health. Sequenced material: peripheral blood, taken on day 0 of AZD1222 vaccination. The chain joins TRBV30 to TRBJ2-5, with D tentatively TRBD1 (6 bases). The CDR3 DNA is TGTGCCTGGAGTGTTAACAGGGAAGTAGAGACCCAGTACTTC. It translates to CAWSVNREVETQYF.